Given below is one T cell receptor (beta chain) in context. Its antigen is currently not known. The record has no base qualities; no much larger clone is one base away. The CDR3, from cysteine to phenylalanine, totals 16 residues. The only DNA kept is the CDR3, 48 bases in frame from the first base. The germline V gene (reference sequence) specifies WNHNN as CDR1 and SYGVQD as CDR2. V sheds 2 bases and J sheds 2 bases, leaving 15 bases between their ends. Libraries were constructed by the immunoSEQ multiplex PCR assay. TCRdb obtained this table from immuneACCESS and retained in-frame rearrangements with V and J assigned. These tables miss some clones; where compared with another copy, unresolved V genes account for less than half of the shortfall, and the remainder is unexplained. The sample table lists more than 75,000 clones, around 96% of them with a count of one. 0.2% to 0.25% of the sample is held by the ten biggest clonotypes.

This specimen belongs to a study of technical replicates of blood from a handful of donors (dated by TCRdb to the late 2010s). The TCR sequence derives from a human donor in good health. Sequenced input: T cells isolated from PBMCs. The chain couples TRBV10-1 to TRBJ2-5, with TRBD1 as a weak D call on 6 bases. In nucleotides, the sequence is TGCGCCAGCAGTGAGACGATGTTAGGACAGCAAGAGACCCAGTACTTC. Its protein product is CASSETMLGQQETQYF.